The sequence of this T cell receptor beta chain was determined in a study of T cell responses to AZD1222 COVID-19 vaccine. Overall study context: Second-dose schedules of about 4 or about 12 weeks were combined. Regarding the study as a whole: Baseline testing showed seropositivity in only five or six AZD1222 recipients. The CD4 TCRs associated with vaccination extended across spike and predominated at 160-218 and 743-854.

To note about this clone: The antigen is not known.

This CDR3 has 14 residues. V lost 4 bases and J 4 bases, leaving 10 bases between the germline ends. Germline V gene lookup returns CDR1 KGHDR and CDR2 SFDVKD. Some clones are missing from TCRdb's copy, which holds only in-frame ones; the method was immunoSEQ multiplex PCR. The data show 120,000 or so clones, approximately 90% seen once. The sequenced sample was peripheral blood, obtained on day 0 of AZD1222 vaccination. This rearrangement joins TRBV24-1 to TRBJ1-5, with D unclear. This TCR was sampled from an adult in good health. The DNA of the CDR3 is TGTGCCACCAGTGACGGGAATTGGAATCAGCCCCAGCATTTT. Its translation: CATSDGNWNQPQHF.